This entry lists 20 T cell receptor beta chains sequenced from one sample in a study of neurological immune-mediated disorders. Time point noted: longitudinal time-point 2. TCRdb re-called the 5' RACE reads through MiXCR, storing one row per CDR3 protein. The sample carries approximately 82,000 distinct CDR3 sequences, around 14% recorded once. Sequenced sample: PBMCs. These receptors originate from a female donor with HTLV-1-associated myelopathy (HAM/TSP).

A note on this clonotype: Since a much larger clone is just one base distant, this may be a read error. V and J are TRBV5-6 and TRBJ2-3; possible D gene TRBD2, 7 bases. The CDR3 consists of 15 residues. Germline CDR1 is SGHDT and CDR2 is YYEEEE. In nucleotides, the CDR3 is TGTGTCAGCAGCTTGGTCTCAGGGGAGGGCGATACGCAGTATTTT. Its protein product is CVSSLVSGEGDTQYF.

This clonotype has a count of ten or more. CDR3 in amino acids: CASRGQNTGELFF. CDR3 bases: TGCGCCAGCAGGGGACAGAACACCGGGGAGCTGTTTTTT. This chain uses TRBV5-1 with TRBJ2-2; D perhaps matches TRBD1 (6 bases). The CDR3 runs 13 residues. V lost 5 bases and J 1 base, leaving 6 bases between the germline ends. From germline, CDR1 is SGHRS and CDR2 YFSETQ.

Many counts were recorded for this clonotype. The chain is built from TRBV12-5 and TRBJ1-1; D gene ambiguous. This CDR3 comprises 13 residues. Germline V gives CDR1 LGHNT, CDR2 FRNRAP. Trimming left V 2 bases short and J 1 base short, with 5 bases between. In DNA, the CDR3 is TGTGCTAGTGGTTTGAGCCCGAACACTGAAGCTTTCTTT. Translation gives CASGLSPNTEAFF.

Worth noting for this clonotype: A much more abundant neighbour one base away suggests this may be a read error. The J gene is TRBJ2-1, the V gene TRBV12-3 or TRBV12-4; 8 positions match TRBD1. The CDR3 runs to 14 residues. This chain's CDR3 is CASSLLTGVNEQIF. The CDR3 coding sequence is TGTGCCAGCAGCCTCTTGACAGGGGTAAATGAGCAGATCTTC.

There are many counts of this clonotype. The gene calls are TRBV3-1 and TRBJ2-2; the D is unclear. The germline gives CDR1 LGHDT, CDR2 YNNKEL (reference sequence). The length of the CDR3 is 12 residues. V was shortened by 5 bases and J by 9 bases, with 10 bases between the two germline ends. CDR3 bases: TGTGCCAGCAGCACCCGTAGCCGGGAGCTGTTTTTT. As protein: CASSTRSRELFF.

The table lists this clonotype with a few counts. The V call is TRBV3-1, the J call TRBJ2-3; tentatively, D is TRBD1 (6 bases). The CDR3 contains 15 residues. V shed 4 bases and J shed 6 bases, with 17 bases lying between them. CDR1 is LGHDT and CDR2 is YNNKEL in the germline V gene (reference sequence). CDR3 DNA sequence: TGTGCCAGCAGCCCACAGGGTATCATTTCTGATACGCAGTATTTT. It is translated as CASSPQGIISDTQYF.

There are a few counts of this clonotype. The chain is built from TRBV5-1 and TRBJ2-3; TRBD2 is a possible D gene (6 bases). This CDR3 region has 15 residues. V was clipped by 6 bases and J by 2 bases, with 16 bases between them. Germline lookup yields CDR1 SGHRS and CDR2 YFSETQ. The CDR3: CASTLSGSNTDTQYF. In DNA, the CDR3 is TGCGCCAGCACACTTAGCGGATCTAACACAGATACGCAGTATTTT.

This clonotype came up many times. V usage is TRBV5-1 and J usage is TRBJ1-5; D unclear. The CDR3 spans 15 residues. V lost 5 bases and J lost 5, with 17 bases in between. Looked up from germline, CDR1 is SGHRS and CDR2 is YFSETQ. In nucleotides, the CDR3 is TGCGCCAGCAGATCCGGGCCAGAGGGCCATCAGCCCCAGCATTTT. Protein: CASRSGPEGHQPQHF.

This clonotype occurred many times. This chain uses TRBV24-1 with TRBJ2-1; D may match TRBD1 or TRBD2 (5 bases each). The CDR3 is made up of 15 amino acids. Germline V gene lookup returns CDR1 KGHDR and CDR2 SFDVKD. V lost 3 bases, J lost 8 bases, and 16 bases lay in between. CDR3 sequence: CATSDRLSGSDEQFF. Written as DNA, the CDR3 is TGTGCCACCAGTGATCGGCTTTCAGGGAGCGATGAGCAGTTCTTC.

This clonotype was seen repeatedly, ten times or more. The genes are TRBV12-5 and TRBJ1-2; D possibly corresponds to TRBD1 (5 bases). CDR1 is LGHNT, CDR2 FRNRAP, per germline. The V and J ends lost 2 bases and 4 bases respectively, with 17 bases between them. This CDR3 comprises 16 residues. CDR3 sequence: CASGLPRGEGVYGYTF. CDR3 DNA sequence: TGTGCTAGTGGTTTGCCCCGTGGGGAAGGGGTCTATGGCTACACCTTC.

At least ten counts were recorded for this clonotype. This rearrangement joins TRBV9 to TRBJ1-1; TRBD1 is a possible D gene (6 bases). V was clipped by 0 bases and J by 8 bases, with 11 bases between them. The CDR3 runs to 13 residues. Germline loops: CDR1 SGDLS, CDR2 YYNGEE. CDR3 in DNA: TGTGCCAGCAGCGTAGTAGGGGGAGGCGAAGCTTTCTTT. Translating gives CASSVVGGGEAFF.

This clonotype came up many times. J is TRBJ2-7 and V is TRBV20-1; 7 positions agree with TRBD1. CDR3 length equals 14 residues. CDR1 is DFQATT, CDR2 SNEGSKA, per germline (reference sequence). V was clipped by 6 bases and J by 0 bases; unmatched bases: 8. For the CDR3, the DNA is TGCAGTGCCGACAGGGTTCTTTCCTCCTACGAGCAGTACTTC. It encodes CSADRVLSSYEQYF.

This clonotype was seen repeatedly, ten times or more. This rearrangement joins TRBV6-1 to TRBJ2-7; D is possibly TRBD1 or TRBD2 (6 bases each). The germline V gene encodes CDR1 MNHNS and CDR2 SASEGT. V was shortened by 3 bases and J by 0 bases, with 15 bases between the two germline ends. The CDR3 is 16 amino acids. The CDR3 coding sequence is TGTGCCAGCAGTGACGCCATGGGGGGCGTCTCCTACGAGCAGTACTTC. This translates into CASSDAMGGVSYEQYF.

This clonotype was detected ten times or more. The J gene is TRBJ2-7, the V gene TRBV6-2 or TRBV6-3; the D gene could be TRBD1 or TRBD2 (5 bases each). CDR3 length: 13 amino acids. V lost 2 bases to trimming and J lost 2 bases, with 7 bases between them. Germline V gene sequence: CDR1 MNHEY, CDR2 SVGEGT. CDR3 in amino acids: CASSYQGAYEQYF. The CDR3 DNA is TGTGCCAGCAGTTACCAGGGAGCCTACGAGCAGTACTTC.

There are many counts of this clonotype. The gene calls are TRBV20-1 and TRBJ2-7; D is uncertain. Per germline, CDR1 DFQATT and CDR2 SNEGSKA (reference sequence). The CDR3 runs to 13 residues. The V and J ends lost 5 bases and 5 bases respectively, with 16 bases between them. CDR3 region: CSALRAASDEQYF. CDR3 in DNA: TGCAGTGCTCTCCGCGCGGCTAGTGACGAGCAGTACTTC.

This clonotype occurred many times. The chain uses TRBV20-1 and TRBJ2-1, with 14 bases aligning to TRBD2. Germline V gene data show CDR1 as DFQATT and CDR2 as SNEGSKA (reference sequence). V lost 6 bases to trimming and J lost 9 bases; unmatched junction nucleotides: 7. This CDR3 is built from 14 residues. CDR3 DNA sequence: TGCAGTGCGCCCCACGGACTAGCGGGAGGTGAGCAGTTCTTC. This translates into CSAPHGLAGGEQFF.

This clonotype was counted ten times or more. The V call is TRBV7-9, the J call TRBJ1-6, with a possible D match to TRBD1 (6 bases). Trimming removed 1 base at V and 7 bases at J, with 11 bases between. The CDR3 is made up of 15 amino acids. Germline assignment: CDR1 SEHNR and CDR2 FQNEAQ (reference sequence). The CDR3 sequence is CASSLEQGQNSPLHF. The CDR3 coding sequence is TGTGCCAGCAGCTTAGAACAGGGACAAAATTCACCCCTCCACTTT. Full variable domain (remainder filled in from reference TRBV7-9 and TRBJ1-6): DTGVSQNPRHKITKRGQNVTFRCDPISEHNRLYWYRQTLGQGPEFLTYFQNEAQLEKSRLLSDRFSAERPKGSFSTLEIQRTEQGDSAMYLCASSLEQGQNSPLHFGNGTRLTVT.

This clonotype was recorded many times. This sequence joins TRBV10-3 and TRBJ1-1; D not certain. Trimming removed 7 bases from V and 9 bases from J, with 18 bases in between. The CDR3 consists of 13 residues. Germline V gene sequence: CDR1 ENHRY, CDR2 SYGVKD. The CDR3 nucleotides read TGTGCCATCAAGGGCATCACAAGAGAGAAAGCTTTCTTT. This gives the protein CAIKGITREKAFF.

This clonotype was seen repeatedly, ten times or more. The rearrangement uses TRBV28 and TRBJ2-2, with D tentatively TRBD2 (6 bases). Germline values: CDR1 MDHEN, CDR2 SYDVKM. The germline V and J ends were trimmed by 6 bases and 0 bases, with 14 bases remaining between them. This CDR3 region has 16 residues. CDR3 loop: CASRHTGSSNTGELFF. The CDR3 region has the DNA TGTGCCAGCAGACACACCGGGAGCTCGAACACCGGGGAGCTGTTTTTT.

This clonotype was seen only a few times. This may arise from a read error, as a much more abundant clone is one base away. The chain carries TRBV29-1 and TRBJ2-5; weak D call: TRBD1 (6 bases). From germline, CDR1 is SQVTM and CDR2 ANQGSEA. This CDR3 region has 13 residues. CDR3 loop: CSVIRDTKETKYF. CDR3 nucleotides: TGCAGCGTTATCCGGGACACCAAAGAGACCAAGTACTTC.